This T cell receptor (beta chain) was identified during a study of blood T cells in healthy people across ages. Study-wide points: The unsorted PBMCs prevented any conclusive comparison of naive versus antigen-experienced cells.

Per sample, a minimum of 6 million PBMCs were isolated. As regards this clonotype: Its cognate antigen is unknown.

The second PCR ran roughly 6 to 11 cycles with a sample-barcoded 5' primer and J-beta primers. TCRdb re-analysed the 5' RACE reads in MiXCR, keeping a single row per CDR3 protein. In the table there are 1.5 million to 2 million distinct CDR3 sequences, roughly 27% of which are singletons. This CDR3 comprises 15 residues. The V and J ends lost 3 bases and 8 bases respectively, with 17 bases between them. Germline V gives CDR1 SGHRS, CDR2 YFSETQ. The chain uses TRBV5-1 and TRBJ1-4, with D maybe TRBD1 (6 bases). The origin of this receptor is a young woman in good health. Sequences were obtained from blood. The CDR3 region has the DNA TGCGCCAGCAGCTCAGCTACAGGGAGGGACGAAAAACTGTTTTTT. Protein product: CASSSATGRDEKLFF.